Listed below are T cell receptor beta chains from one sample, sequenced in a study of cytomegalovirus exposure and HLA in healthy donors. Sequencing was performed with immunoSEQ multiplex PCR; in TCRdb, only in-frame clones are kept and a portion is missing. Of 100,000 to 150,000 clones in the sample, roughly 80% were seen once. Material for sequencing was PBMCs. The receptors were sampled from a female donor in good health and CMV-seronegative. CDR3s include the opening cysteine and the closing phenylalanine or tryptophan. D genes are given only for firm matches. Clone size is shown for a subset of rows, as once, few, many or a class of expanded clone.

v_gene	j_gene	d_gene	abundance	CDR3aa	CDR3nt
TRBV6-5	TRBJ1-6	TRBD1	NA	CASSYFPGQGASPLHF	TGTGCCAGCAGTTACTTCCCGGGACAGGGGGCTTCACCCCTCCACTTT
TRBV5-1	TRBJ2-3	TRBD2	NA	CASSAGLAGVTDDTDTQYF	TGCGCCAGCAGCGCGGGACTAGCGGGGGTCACGGACGACACAGATACGCAGTATTTT
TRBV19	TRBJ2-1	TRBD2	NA	CARNRRTSGGAQFF	TGTGCCAGGAACCGAAGGACTAGCGGGGGCGCGCAGTTCTTC
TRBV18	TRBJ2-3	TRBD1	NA	CASSGRTGTGHTDTQYF	TGTGCCAGCTCCGGTCGGACCGGGACAGGGCACACAGATACGCAGTATTTT
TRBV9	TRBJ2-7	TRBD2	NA	CASKSWREDLRRVVVNF	TGTGCCAGCAAGTCTTGGCGGGAGGACCTGAGAAGGGTGGTGGTCAACTTC
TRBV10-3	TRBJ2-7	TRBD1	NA	CAISEWQGDEQYF	TGTGCCATCAGTGAGTGGCAGGGGGACGAGCAGTACTTC
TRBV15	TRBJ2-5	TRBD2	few	CATSRSPPSGGGIAETQYF	TGTGCCACCAGCCGATCCCCTCCTAGCGGGGGAGGGATCGCGGAGACCCAGTACTTC
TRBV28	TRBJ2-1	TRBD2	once	CASRLMGTSGRSSYNEQFF	TGTGCCAGCAGGTTAATGGGGACTAGCGGTAGAAGCTCCTACAATGAGCAGTTCTTC
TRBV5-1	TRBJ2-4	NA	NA	CASSLVQGGIQYF	TGCGCCAGCAGCTTGGTACAGGGAGGGATTCAGTACTTC
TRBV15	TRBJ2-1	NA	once	CATSFSFEQFF	TGTGCCACCAGCTTCAGTTTTGAGCAGTTCTTC
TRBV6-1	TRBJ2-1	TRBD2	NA	CASSASGSFHNEQFF	TGTGCCAGCAGTGCCAGCGGGAGTTTCCACAATGAGCAGTTCTTC
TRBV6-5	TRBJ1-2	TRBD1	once	CASRTGGGYTF	TGTGCCAGCAGAACAGGGGGCGGCTACACCTTC
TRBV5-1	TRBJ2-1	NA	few	CASSQYNEQFF	TGCGCCAGCAGCCAGTACAATGAGCAGTTCTTC
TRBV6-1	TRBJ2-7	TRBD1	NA	CASSAQGTLYEQYF	TGTGCCAGCAGTGCACAGGGGACCCTCTACGAGCAGTACTTC
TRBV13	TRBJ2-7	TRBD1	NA	CASSLSDRVSSYEQYF	TGTGCCAGCAGCTTATCAGACAGGGTTAGCTCCTACGAGCAGTACTTC
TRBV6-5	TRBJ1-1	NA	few	CASRRRAGENTEAFF	TGTGCCAGCAGACGTCGGGCAGGGGAGAACACTGAAGCTTTCTTT
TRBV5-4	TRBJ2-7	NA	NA	CASSPLEGGEYF	TGTGCCAGCAGCCCCCTCGAAGGGGGTGAGTACTTC
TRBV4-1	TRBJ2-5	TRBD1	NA	CASSQAPGQQETQYF	TGCGCCAGCAGCCAGGCCCCGGGACAGCAAGAGACCCAGTACTTC
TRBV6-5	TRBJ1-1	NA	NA	CASSYSRLAYTEAFF	TGTGCCAGCAGTTACTCACGCCTCGCGTACACTGAAGCTTTCTTT
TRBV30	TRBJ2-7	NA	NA	CAWARGKRSVQYF	TGTGCCTGGGCCCGGGGTAAACGAAGTGTGCAGTACTTC
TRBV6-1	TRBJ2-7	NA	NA	CASSPQGGTYEQYF	TGTGCCAGCAGCCCACAGGGGGGGACCTACGAGCAGTACTTC
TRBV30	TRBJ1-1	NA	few	CAWSAGMNTEAFF	TGTGCCTGGAGTGCAGGGATGAACACTGAAGCTTTCTTT
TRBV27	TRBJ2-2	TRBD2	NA	CASSLWSGRTRGELFF	TGTGCCAGCAGTTTATGGAGCGGGAGGACTCGCGGGGAGCTGTTTTTT
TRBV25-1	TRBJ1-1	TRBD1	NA	CASSYRAGGTEAFF	TGTGCCAGCAGTTACCGGGCAGGGGGCACTGAAGCTTTCTTT
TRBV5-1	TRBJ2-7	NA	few	CASTPGGSLDEQYF	TGCGCCAGCACCCCTGGGGGGTCTCTCGACGAGCAGTACTTC
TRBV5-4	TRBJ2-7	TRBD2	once	CASSLGTSGSSYEQYF	TGTGCCAGCAGCTTAGGGACTAGCGGAAGCTCCTACGAGCAGTACTTC
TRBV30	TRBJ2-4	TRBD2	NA	CAWSVSGGRAAKNSQYF	TGTGCCTGGAGTGTATCGGGCGGGAGGGCCGCCAAAAACAGTCAGTACTTC
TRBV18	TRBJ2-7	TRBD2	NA	CASLQTSGVGSYEQYF	TGTGCCAGCCTTCAGACTAGCGGGGTCGGATCCTACGAGCAGTACTTC